This T cell receptor (beta chain) was recovered during a study of blood T cell repertoires in COVID-19. Across the whole study: The samples span acute and convalescent COVID-19 from the United States, Italy and Spain. Sources were T cells, B-cell-depleted T cells, or PBMCs; the material itself was cDNA or gDNA.

The junction had 2 bases not matched to a gene; V was cut back by 4 bases and J by 0 bases. The V gene's germline CDR1 is SGHRS and CDR2 YFSETQ. This CDR3 is built from 14 residues. Original handling: Reference gene primer amplification gave estimated nucleated cell counts. The assay was immunoSEQ multiplex PCR, and TCRdb's table has in-frame clones only and misses some. For V, J and clone size, that table is used; D and trimming come from the DNA. Here the sample spans 45,000 to 60,000 clones, under 95% being singletons. The receptor's source is a man between 50 and 59 years old with acute or convalescent COVID-19. The chain combines TRBV5-1 with TRBJ2-7; TRBD2 aligns across 9 bases. Sequencing used peripheral blood. DNA for the CDR3: TGCGCCAGCAGCGGACTAGCGAGCTCCTACGAGCAGTACTTC. This translates into CASSGLASSYEQYF.